The 15 T cell receptor beta chains in this list originate from one sample, sequenced in a study of T cell clones after liver transplantation. Data came from immunoSEQ multiplex PCR; TCRdb stores just in-frame clones and leaves some out. This sample carries 49,000 or so clones, 65% to 80% of them seen once, and the ten largest clones take 9.5% to 10%. The sample here was CD4+ T cells from blood, taken more than 52 months after liver transplant. All receptors come from a human patient who received a liver transplant. The graft donor may be the source of some T cells.

This sequence joins TRBV4-1 and TRBJ1-5; possible D gene TRBD1, 5 bases. CDR3 length: 18 residues. Germline V gene data show CDR1 as MGHRA and CDR2 as YSYEKL. The V and J ends lost 3 bases and 5 bases respectively, with 23 bases between them. The CDR3, as DNA: TGCGCCAGCAGCCAGACTAATATGGGTTTTTCGGGGGATCAGCCCCAGCATTTT. It encodes CASSQTNMGFSGDQPQHF.

V is TRBV28 and J is TRBJ2-5, with 7 bases that match TRBD2. After removal of 2 bases from V and 1 base from J, the junction contained 4 bases not matched to a gene. CDR3 length: 15 residues. From germline, CDR1 is MDHEN and CDR2 SYDVKM. In DNA, the CDR3 is TGTGCCAGCAGTTTACCGTCTAGCGGCCAAGAGACCCAGTACTTC. Translation: CASSLPSSGQETQYF.

The chain couples TRBV19 to TRBJ2-1; 9 bases fit TRBD1. Germline trimming cut 7 bases from V and 5 bases from J; bases unmatched to any gene: 9. Germline V gene sequence: CDR1 LNHDA, CDR2 SQIVND (reference sequence). This CDR3 region has 15 residues. The CDR3 DNA reads as TGTGCCAGTATTCGGGGACAGGGAATTAACAATGAGCAGTTCTTC. This encodes CASIRGQGINNEQFF.

The genes are TRBV28 and TRBJ2-3; no firm D call. The CDR3 runs to 16 residues. The germline V gene has CDR1 MDHEN and CDR2 SYDVKM. V gave up 6 bases and J gave up 2 bases, with 18 bases separating them. The CDR3 reads CASSSRKGITTDTQYF. CDR3 bases: TGTGCCAGCAGCTCCAGGAAAGGGATCACCACAGATACGCAGTATTTT.

The V gene is TRBV7-6, the J gene TRBJ2-7; D possibly matches TRBD1 or TRBD2 (5 bases each). The CDR3 runs to 15 residues. CDR1 SGHVS and CDR2 FNYEAQ come from the germline V gene. V gave up 1 base and J gave up 7 bases, with 17 bases separating them. The CDR3 protein is CASSLDTARGGEQYF. CDR3 sequence (DNA): TGTGCCAGCAGCTTAGATACGGCGAGGGGCGGGGAGCAGTACTTC.

The chain has TRBV4-2 and TRBJ1-2, with 7 nucleotides matching TRBD1. This CDR3 has 18 amino acids. With V trimmed by 0 bases and J by 8 bases, 18 bases remained unmatched. Germline assignment: CDR1 LGHNA and CDR2 YNFKEQ. The CDR3 is CASSQDPPDRPVPGGYTF. CDR3 nucleotide sequence: TGTGCCAGCAGCCAAGACCCACCGGACAGGCCAGTCCCTGGGGGCTACACCTTC.

Only one count was recorded for this clone. This rearrangement joins TRBV6-1 to TRBJ2-3; possibly TRBD2 for D (7 bases). Germline V gene lookup returns CDR1 MNHNS and CDR2 SASEGT. Trimming shortened V by 6 bases and J by 1 base, and 11 bases separated the two germline ends. The CDR3 covers 14 residues. This chain's CDR3 is CASREGGGTDTQYF. CDR3 in DNA: TGTGCCAGCAGGGAGGGGGGGGGCACAGATACGCAGTATTTT.

This rearrangement joins TRBV10-3 to TRBJ1-4; D perhaps matches TRBD1 (6 bases). CDR1 is ENHRY, CDR2 SYGVKD, per germline. The germline V and J ends were trimmed by 10 bases and 7 bases, with 16 bases remaining between them. There are 13 residues in the CDR3. CDR3 sequence reads: CASSGAGVEKLFF. CDR3 bases: TGTGCCAGTTCAGGGGCAGGAGTTGAAAAACTGTTTTTT.

The sample holds one count of this clone. Within the sample, other DNA sequences also encode this same CDR3. The chain uses TRBV7-2 and TRBJ2-7; 10 nucleotides line up with TRBD1. Unmatched junction bases numbered 6, after V lost 5 bases and J lost 5 bases. CDR3 length equals 14 residues. CDR1 is SGHTA, CDR2 FQGNSA, per germline. The CDR3 region is CASSRDRGQHEQYF. CDR3 in DNA: TGTGCCAGCAGCCGAGACAGGGGGCAACACGAGCAGTACTTC.

This clone was detected only once. This chain uses TRBV6-1 with TRBJ2-7; the D gene is possibly TRBD2 (7 bases). Trimming shortened V by 6 bases and J by 5 bases, and 20 bases separated the two germline ends. The CDR3 is made up of 15 amino acids. Germline CDR1 is MNHNS and CDR2 is SASEGT. For the CDR3, the DNA is TGTGCCAGCAGCCCAGCGGGACACGGGGGTAACGAGCAGTACTTC. Its translation: CASSPAGHGGNEQYF.

The chain has TRBV5-1 and TRBJ1-6, with D possibly being TRBD1 (5 bases). This CDR3 comprises 14 residues. Germline V lookup: CDR1 SGHRS, CDR2 YFSETQ. Between the trimmed V and J ends, which lost 2 bases and 9 bases, there was a span of 12 bases. CDR3 sequence: CASSFQGFGSPLHF. The DNA of the CDR3 is TGCGCCAGCAGCTTCCAGGGTTTCGGTTCACCCCTCCACTTT.

This chain joins TRBV6-1 and TRBJ1-5; D is ambiguous. Germline CDR1 reads MNHNS; CDR2 reads SASEGT. Trimming removed 2 bases at V and 9 bases at J, with 14 bases between. The CDR3 has 14 amino acids. The CDR3 loop is CASSEIGQVVPQHF. The CDR3, as DNA: TGTGCCAGCAGTGAAATAGGGCAGGTAGTGCCCCAGCATTTT.

The chain recombines TRBV19 with TRBJ1-2; no firm D call. Germline loops: CDR1 LNHDA, CDR2 SQIVND (reference sequence). Between the trimmed V and J ends, which lost 1 base and 3 bases, there was a span of 15 bases. This CDR3 is built from 16 residues. The CDR3 spells CASSIARVSGDYGYTF. As DNA, the CDR3 is TGTGCCAGTAGTATAGCCCGGGTCTCCGGCGACTATGGCTACACCTTC.

The chain employs TRBV7-2 and TRBJ2-2; D is tentatively TRBD1 or TRBD2 (5 bases each). The CDR3 is 13 residues long. V lost 3 bases and J 6 bases, leaving 8 bases between the germline ends. Germline CDR1 SGHTA, CDR2 FQGNSA. The CDR3 DNA reads as TGTGCCAGCAGCTTGGGACGCCCCGGGGAGCTGTTTTTT. This translates into CASSLGRPGELFF.

This chain connects TRBV19 to TRBJ1-5; possibly TRBD1 for D (6 bases). Germline loops: CDR1 LNHDA, CDR2 SQIVND (reference sequence). V dropped 3 bases and J dropped 7 bases, with 10 bases sitting between them. The CDR3 is 13 residues long. The CDR3, as DNA: TGTGCCAGTAGTATCCAGGGGAGGCAGCCCCAGCATTTT. It yields the protein CASSIQGRQPQHF. The whole variable domain, filled in from reference TRBV19 and TRBJ1-5, reads DGGITQSPKYLFRKEGQNVTLSCEQNLNHDAMYWYRQDPGQGLRLIYYSQIVNDFQKGDIAEGYSVSREKKESFPLTVTSAQKNPTAFYLCASSIQGRQPQHFGDGTRLSIL.